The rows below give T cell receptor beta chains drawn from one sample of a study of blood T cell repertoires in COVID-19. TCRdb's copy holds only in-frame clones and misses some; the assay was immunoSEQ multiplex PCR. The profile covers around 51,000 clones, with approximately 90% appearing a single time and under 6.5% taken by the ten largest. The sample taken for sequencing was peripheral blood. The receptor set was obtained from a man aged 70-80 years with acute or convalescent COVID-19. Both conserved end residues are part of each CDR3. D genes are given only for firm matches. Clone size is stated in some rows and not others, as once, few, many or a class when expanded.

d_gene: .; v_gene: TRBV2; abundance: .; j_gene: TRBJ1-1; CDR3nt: TGTGCCAGCAGCTACAGGGAGGGGCCAAAGAGGGCTTTCTTT; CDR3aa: CASSYREGPKRAFF
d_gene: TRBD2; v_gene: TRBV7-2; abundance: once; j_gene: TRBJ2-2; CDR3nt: TGTGCCAGCAGCTCTACTAGCGGGGGCAGAACCGGGGAGCTGTTTTTT; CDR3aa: CASSSTSGGRTGELFF
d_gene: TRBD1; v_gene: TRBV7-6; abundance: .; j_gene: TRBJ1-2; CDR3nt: TGTGCCAGCAGCGGGTGGACAGGGAAAATTGGTGGCTACACCTTC; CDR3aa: CASSGWTGKIGGYTF
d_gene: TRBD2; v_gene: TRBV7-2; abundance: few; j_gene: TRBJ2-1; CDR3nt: TGTGCCAGCAGCTCGATAGCGGGGAGCTCCTACAATGAGCAGTTCTTC; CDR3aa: CASSSIAGSSYNEQFF
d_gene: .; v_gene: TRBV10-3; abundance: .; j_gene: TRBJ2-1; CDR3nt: TGTGCCATCAAGGCGGACAGCTCCTACAATGAGCAGTTCTTC; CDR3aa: CAIKADSSYNEQFF
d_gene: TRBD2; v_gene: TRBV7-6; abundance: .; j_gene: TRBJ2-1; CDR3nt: TGTGCCAGCAGCTTAGATTTCCTAGCGGGGAGCTCCTACAATGAGCAGTTCTTC; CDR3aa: CASSLDFLAGSSYNEQFF
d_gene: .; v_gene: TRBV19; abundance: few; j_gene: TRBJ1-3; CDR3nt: TGTGCCAGTAGTATAGGGGCTCCTGGGACACGTGGAAACACCATATATTTT; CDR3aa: CASSIGAPGTRGNTIYF
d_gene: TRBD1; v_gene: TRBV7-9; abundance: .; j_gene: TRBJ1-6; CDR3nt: TGTGCCAGCAGAGATACAGGGGGCAGTTCACCCCTCCACTTT; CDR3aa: CASRDTGGSSPLHF
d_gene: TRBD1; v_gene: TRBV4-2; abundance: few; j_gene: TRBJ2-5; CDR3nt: TGTGCCAGCAGCCAACTCCGGGACAGGGGGCGAGAGACCCAGTACTTC; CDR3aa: CASSQLRDRGRETQYF
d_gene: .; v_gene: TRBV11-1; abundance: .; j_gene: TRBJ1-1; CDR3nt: TGTGCCAGCAGCCGGACAGTGAACACTGAAGCTTTCTTT; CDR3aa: CASSRTVNTEAFF
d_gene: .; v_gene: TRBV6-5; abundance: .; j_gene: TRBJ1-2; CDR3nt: TGTGCCAGCGGCCCTACAGGGCCAGACGGCTACACCTTC; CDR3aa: CASGPTGPDGYTF
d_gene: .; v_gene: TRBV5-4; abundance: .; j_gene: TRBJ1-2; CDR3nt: TGTGCCAGCAGCTTCCCAGGGCGCTACTATGGCTACACCTTC; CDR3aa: CASSFPGRYYGYTF
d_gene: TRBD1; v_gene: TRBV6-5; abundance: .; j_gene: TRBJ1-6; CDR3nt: TGTGCCAGCAGTTACTGGACAGGGAGGAATTCACCCCTCCACTTT; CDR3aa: CASSYWTGRNSPLHF
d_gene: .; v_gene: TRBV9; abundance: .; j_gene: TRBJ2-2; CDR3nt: TGTGCCAGCAGCGTAGTCCAGAGAGGTGGCGGGGAGCTGTTTTTT; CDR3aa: CASSVVQRGGGELFF
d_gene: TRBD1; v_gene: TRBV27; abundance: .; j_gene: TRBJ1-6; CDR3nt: TGTGCCAGCAGTTTAGGAACAGGGGCCCGCTATAATTCACCCCTCCACTTT; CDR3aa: CASSLGTGARYNSPLHF
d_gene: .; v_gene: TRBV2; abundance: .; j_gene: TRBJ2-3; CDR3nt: TGTGCCAGCAGTGAAGGGCCCGGGGGGCGAACGTCAGATACGCAGTATTTT; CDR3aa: CASSEGPGGRTSDTQYF
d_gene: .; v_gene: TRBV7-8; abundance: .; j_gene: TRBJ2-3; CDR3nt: TGTGCCAGCAGCCCTACCTTCCTGACAGGAAAGCCCACAGATACGCAGTATTTT; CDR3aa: CASSPTFLTGKPTDTQYF
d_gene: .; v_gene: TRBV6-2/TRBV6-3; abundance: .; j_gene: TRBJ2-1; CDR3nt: TGTGCCAGCAGTTACCACAGGGTGGACAATGAGCAGTTCTTC; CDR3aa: CASSYHRVDNEQFF
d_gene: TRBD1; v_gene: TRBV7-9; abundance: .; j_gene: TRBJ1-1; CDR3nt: TGTGCCAGCAGCAGAGACAGGGAGGCGGCTTTCTTT; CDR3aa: CASSRDREAAFF
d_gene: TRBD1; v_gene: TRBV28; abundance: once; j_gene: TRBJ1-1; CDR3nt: TGTGCCAGCAGTCCTACCCGACAGGGGAGGACTGAAGCTTTCTTT; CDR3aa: CASSPTRQGRTEAFF
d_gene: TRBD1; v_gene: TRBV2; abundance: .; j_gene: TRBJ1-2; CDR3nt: TGTGCCAGCAGCCCCCTGGACAGGGGGCATGGCTACACCTTC; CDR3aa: CASSPLDRGHGYTF
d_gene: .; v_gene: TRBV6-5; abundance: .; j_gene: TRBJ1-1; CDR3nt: TGTGCCAGCAGTTTCACGGGTCCCGAGAACACTGAAGCTTTCTTT; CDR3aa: CASSFTGPENTEAFF
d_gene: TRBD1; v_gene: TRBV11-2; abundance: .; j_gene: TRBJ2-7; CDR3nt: TGTGCCAGCAGCTTAGACTCCCCGGGACAGGGGGGGCTTTACGAGCAGTACTTC; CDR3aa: CASSLDSPGQGGLYEQYF
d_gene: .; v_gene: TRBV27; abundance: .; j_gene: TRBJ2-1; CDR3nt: TGTGCCAGCAGTTTCCGGTCGCTTGAGCAGTTCTTC; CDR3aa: CASSFRSLEQFF
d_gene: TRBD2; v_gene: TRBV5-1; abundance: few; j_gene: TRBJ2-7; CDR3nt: TGCGCCAGCAGCTTGGCGCGGGGGGATTACGAGCAGTACTTC; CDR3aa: CASSLARGDYEQYF
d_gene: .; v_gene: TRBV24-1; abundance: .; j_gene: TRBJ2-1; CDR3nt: TGTGCCACCAGTGACGCGGGGGAGCAGTTCTTC; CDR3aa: CATSDAGEQFF
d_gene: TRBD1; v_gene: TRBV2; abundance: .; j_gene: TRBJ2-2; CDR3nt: TGTGCCAGCACACTTGAAGGGACAGGGGTGGGGGAGCTGTTTTTT; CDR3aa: CASTLEGTGVGELFF
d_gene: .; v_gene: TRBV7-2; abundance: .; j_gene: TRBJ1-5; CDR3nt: TGTGCCAGCAGCCGACAGGAAAATCAGCCCCAGCATTTT; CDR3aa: CASSRQENQPQHF
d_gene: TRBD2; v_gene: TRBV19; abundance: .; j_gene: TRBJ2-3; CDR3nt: TGTGCCAGTAGTTATGCCCTGACTAGCGGGAGCACAGATACGCAGTATTTT; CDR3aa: CASSYALTSGSTDTQYF
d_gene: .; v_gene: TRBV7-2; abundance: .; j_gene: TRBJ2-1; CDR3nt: TGTGCCAGCAGCTTAGGCGGTCCTGAGGATGAGCAGTTCTTC; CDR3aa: CASSLGGPEDEQFF
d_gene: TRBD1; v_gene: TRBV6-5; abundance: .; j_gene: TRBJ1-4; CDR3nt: TGTGCCAGCAGAGGACGACAGGGTGATAATGAAAAACTGTTTTTT; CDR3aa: CASRGRQGDNEKLFF
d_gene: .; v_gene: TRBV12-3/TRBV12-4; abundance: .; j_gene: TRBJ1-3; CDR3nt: TGTGCCAGCAGTACACAGGGTCCTTGGGAATATTTT; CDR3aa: CASSTQGPWEYF
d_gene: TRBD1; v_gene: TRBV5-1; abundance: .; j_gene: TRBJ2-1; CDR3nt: TGCGCCAGCAGCCGTCCACGGGGACAGGGATCCAATGAGCAGTTCTTC; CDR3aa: CASSRPRGQGSNEQFF
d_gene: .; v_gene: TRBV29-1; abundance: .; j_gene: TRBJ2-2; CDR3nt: TGCAGCGTTGAAGGCACTTTCACCGGGGAGCTGTTTTTT; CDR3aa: CSVEGTFTGELFF
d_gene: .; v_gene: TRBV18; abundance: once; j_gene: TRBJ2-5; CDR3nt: TGTGCCAGCTCACGGCAGCGATCCCAAGAGACCCAGTACTTC; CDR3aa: CASSRQRSQETQYF
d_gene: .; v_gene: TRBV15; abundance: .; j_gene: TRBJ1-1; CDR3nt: TGTGCCACCAGCAGAGATCGAAGCGCTGAAGCTTTCTTT; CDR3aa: CATSRDRSAEAFF
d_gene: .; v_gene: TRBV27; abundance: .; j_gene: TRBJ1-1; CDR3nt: TGTGCCAGCAGTTTTGACAGGACGAACACTGAAGCTTTCTTT; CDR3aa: CASSFDRTNTEAFF
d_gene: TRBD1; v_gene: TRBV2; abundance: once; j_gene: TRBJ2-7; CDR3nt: TGTGCCAGCAGTGATTGGGACAGGTCCTACGAGCAGTACTTC; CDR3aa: CASSDWDRSYEQYF
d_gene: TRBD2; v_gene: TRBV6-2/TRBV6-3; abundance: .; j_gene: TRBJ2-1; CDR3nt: TGTGCCAGCAGACCTAGCGGGGGGGCGGTGTATGAGCAGTTCTTC; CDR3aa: CASRPSGGAVYEQFF
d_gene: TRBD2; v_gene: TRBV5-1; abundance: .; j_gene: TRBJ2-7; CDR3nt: TGCGCCAGCAGCTTGATAGCGGGGGGCAGTAGCGAGCAGTACTTC; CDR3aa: CASSLIAGGSSEQYF
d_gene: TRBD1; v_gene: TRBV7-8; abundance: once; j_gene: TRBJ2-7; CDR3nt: TGTGCCAGCAGTCCCAACCTGGGACAGGGTAGCTCCTACGAGCAGTACTTC; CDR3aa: CASSPNLGQGSSYEQYF
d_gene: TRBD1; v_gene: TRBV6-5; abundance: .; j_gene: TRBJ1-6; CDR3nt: TGTGCCAGCAGCCCAGGACAGGGGGCGGATTCACCCCTCCACTTT; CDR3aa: CASSPGQGADSPLHF
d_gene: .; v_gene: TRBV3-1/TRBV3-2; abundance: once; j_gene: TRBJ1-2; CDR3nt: TGTGCCAGCAGCCAAGACAGGGCTAACTATGGCTACACCTTC; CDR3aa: CASSQDRANYGYTF
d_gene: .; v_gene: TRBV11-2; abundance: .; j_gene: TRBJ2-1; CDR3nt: TGTGCCAGCAGCTTAGTATCCAGGGGGGAGTACAATGAGCAGTTCTTC; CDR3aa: CASSLVSRGEYNEQFF
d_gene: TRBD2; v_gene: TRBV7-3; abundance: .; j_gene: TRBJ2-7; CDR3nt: TGTGCCAGCAGCTTACGGGGGGACTCCTACGAGCAGTACTTC; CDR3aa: CASSLRGDSYEQYF
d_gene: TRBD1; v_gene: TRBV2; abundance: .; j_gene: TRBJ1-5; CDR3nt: TGTGCCAGCAGCGATGACAGGGGATGGCAGCCCCAGCATTTT; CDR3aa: CASSDDRGWQPQHF
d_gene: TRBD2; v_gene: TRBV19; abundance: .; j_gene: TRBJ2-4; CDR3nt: TGTGCCAGTAGTATAATAGCGGGCCACAAAAACATTCAGTACTTC; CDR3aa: CASSIIAGHKNIQYF
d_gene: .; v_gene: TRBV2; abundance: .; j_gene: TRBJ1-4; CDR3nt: TGTGCCAGCAGGAGACAGCCTGCAACTAATGAAAAACTGTTTTTT; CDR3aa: CASRRQPATNEKLFF
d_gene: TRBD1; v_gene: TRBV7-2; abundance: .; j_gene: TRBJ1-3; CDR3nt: TGTGCCAGCAGCTATAGCTGGGCGGGACAGGGGTTAGGAAACACCATATATTTT; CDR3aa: CASSYSWAGQGLGNTIYF
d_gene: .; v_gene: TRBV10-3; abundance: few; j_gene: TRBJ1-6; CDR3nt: TGTGCCATCAGTGAATGGCTCGCGAGGAGCTCCTATAATTCACCCCTCCACTTT; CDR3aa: CAISEWLARSSYNSPLHF
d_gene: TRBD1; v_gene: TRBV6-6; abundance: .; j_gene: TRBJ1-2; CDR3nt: TGTGCCATCAAAATCCCGACAGGGAACTATGGCTACACCTTC; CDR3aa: CAIKIPTGNYGYTF
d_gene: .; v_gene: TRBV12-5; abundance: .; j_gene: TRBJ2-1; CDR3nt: TGTGCTAGTGGTACGCACCCGAGCAATGAGCAGTTCTTC; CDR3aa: CASGTHPSNEQFF